The 32 T cell receptor beta chains below come from one sample, sequenced in a study of blood T cell repertoires in COVID-19. Measured with immunoSEQ multiplex PCR; TCRdb has only the in-frame clones, and not every one. The sample yields about 69,000 clones, about four fifths seen once. Sequences were obtained from peripheral blood. The source is a human donor in a cohort sampled during active COVID-19.

J is TRBJ2-7 and V is TRBV5-6; the match to TRBD1 covers 7 bases. With V trimmed by 2 bases and J by 1 base, 3 bases remained unmatched. From germline, CDR1 is SGHDT and CDR2 YYEEEE. CDR3 length: 14 amino acids. CDR3 residues: CASSFGRGSYEQYF. The CDR3 DNA reads as TGTGCCAGCAGCTTTGGCAGGGGGTCCTACGAGCAGTACTTC.

This clone was counted a single time. The rearrangement links TRBV6-5 to TRBJ1-1; 10 bases match TRBD1. The CDR3 loop spans 15 amino acids. The germline V gene has CDR1 MNHEY and CDR2 SVGAGI. The ends lost 0 bases at V and 5 bases at J; junction bases unmatched: 3. CDR3 residues: CASSYSGQGGTEAFF. CDR3 coding DNA: TGTGCCAGCAGTTACTCCGGACAGGGGGGAACTGAAGCTTTCTTT.

V is TRBV6-1 and J is TRBJ2-1; 11 bases map to TRBD2. The CDR3 is made up of 15 amino acids. Germline loops: CDR1 MNHNS, CDR2 SASEGT. With 2 bases clipped from V and 8 bases from J, the junction kept 5 bases outside the gene matches. The CDR3 region has the DNA TGTGCCAGCAGTGAACCGGGACTAGCGGCCCATGAGCAGTTCTTC. Protein: CASSEPGLAAHEQFF.

The chain employs TRBV5-4 and TRBJ2-5, with D perhaps TRBD1 (5 bases). V dropped 0 bases and J dropped 2 bases, with 8 bases sitting between them. Germline V CDR1 and CDR2: SGHNT, YYREEE (reference sequence). The CDR3 loop spans 14 amino acids. The CDR3 reads CASSLVTGQETQYF. The CDR3 DNA follows: TGTGCCAGCAGCTTGGTAACAGGACAAGAGACCCAGTACTTC.

The chain recombines TRBV28 with TRBJ1-2, with 7 nucleotides matching TRBD1. The germline gives CDR1 MDHEN, CDR2 SYDVKM. The CDR3 has 15 amino acids. Losses at the gene ends were 8 bases for V and 5 bases for J; bases not matched to a gene: 14. The CDR3 sequence: CASQRAGGVTYGYTF. CDR3 sequence (DNA): TGTGCCAGCCAGAGGGCAGGGGGTGTAACGTATGGCTACACCTTC.

This clone was detected only once. The gene calls are TRBV11-2 and TRBJ1-1; 9 nucleotides match TRBD1. The V and J ends lost 1 base and 0 bases, in that order; junction bases with no gene match: 6. Germline V gene sequence: CDR1 SGHAT, CDR2 FQNNGV. The CDR3 covers 17 residues. CDR3 nucleotides: TGTGCCAGCAGCTTAGGCCGATACAGGGGGCTGAACACTGAAGCTTTCTTT. The encoded protein is CASSLGRYRGLNTEAFF.

The chain combines TRBV7-9 with TRBJ2-7; maybe TRBD1 (5 bases). Trimming left V 5 bases short and J 4 bases short, with 18 bases between. The CDR3 consists of 15 residues. Germline CDR1 reads SEHNR; CDR2 reads FQNEAQ (reference sequence). DNA for the CDR3: TGTGCCAGCAGCCCCAGGGCTCAAGTTGCTTACGAGCAGTACTTC. Translated: CASSPRAQVAYEQYF.

The chain is built from TRBV6-5 and TRBJ1-2; 8 positions match TRBD1. The CDR3 extends over 15 amino acids. Trimming removed 5 bases from V and 3 bases from J; junction bases left unmatched: 8. Germline V gene lookup returns CDR1 MNHEY and CDR2 SVGAGI. The CDR3 DNA reads as TGTGCCAGCAGTACCGGACAGGGCTGGGACTATGGCTACACCTTC. Translation gives CASSTGQGWDYGYTF.

V is TRBV19 and J is TRBJ2-7; D is perhaps TRBD2 (5 bases). This CDR3 is built from 15 residues. V was pared by 3 bases and J by 3 bases, with 15 bases between. Per germline, CDR1 LNHDA and CDR2 SQIVND (reference sequence). The CDR3 protein is CASSMAGESLYEQYF. CDR3 DNA sequence: TGTGCCAGTAGTATGGCGGGCGAGAGCCTCTACGAGCAGTACTTC. The complete variable domain, with remaining parts taken from reference TRBV19 and TRBJ2-7, reads DGGITQSPKYLFRKEGQNVTLSCEQNLNHDAMYWYRQDPGQGLRLIYYSQIVNDFQKGDIAEGYSVSREKKESFPLTVTSAQKNPTAFYLCASSMAGESLYEQYFGPGTRLTVT.

The chain has TRBV28 and TRBJ1-6; 7 nucleotides align to TRBD1. V shed 7 bases and J 4 bases; nucleotides not matched to a gene: 7. Per the germline V gene, CDR1 is MDHEN and CDR2 is SYDVKM. This CDR3 contains 15 residues. The CDR3 spells CASTPGQVYNSPLHF. The DNA for the CDR3 is TGTGCCAGCACTCCCGGACAGGTATATAATTCACCCCTCCACTTT.

The chain uses TRBV12-5 and TRBJ1-2, with D maybe TRBD1 (5 bases). CDR1 LGHNT and CDR2 FRNRAP come from the germline V gene. V gave up 2 bases and J gave up 0 bases, with 10 bases separating them. The CDR3 length is 15 residues. The chain's CDR3 is CASGLSWGANYGYTF. The CDR3 nucleotides are TGTGCTAGTGGTTTGTCCTGGGGGGCTAACTATGGCTACACCTTC.

Judged by abundance, this clone is medium-sized. The V call is TRBV30, the J call TRBJ2-5; no clear D. This CDR3 comprises 11 residues. The germline V gene encodes CDR1 GTSNPN and CDR2 SVGIG (reference sequence). V was clipped by 2 bases and J by 5 bases, with 6 bases between them. The CDR3 protein is CAWSFLETQYF. The CDR3 nucleotides are TGTGCCTGGAGTTTTCTCGAGACCCAGTACTTC.

The chain has TRBV29-1 and TRBJ2-7, with D perhaps matching TRBD1 (6 bases). Germline V CDR1 and CDR2: SQVTM, ANQGSEA. The V end lost 3 bases, the J end lost 0 bases, and 12 bases lay between the germline ends. The CDR3 extends over 14 amino acids. The CDR3 nucleotides are TGCAGCGTTGACACTGGACAGAGCTCCTACGAGCAGTACTTC. Translating gives CSVDTGQSSYEQYF.

This rearrangement joins TRBV19 to TRBJ2-5; D perhaps matches TRBD1 (5 bases). The V end lost 4 bases, the J end lost 5 bases, and 11 bases lay between the germline ends. The CDR3 has 13 amino acids. Germline V gene data show CDR1 as LNHDA and CDR2 as SQIVND (reference sequence). CDR3 loop: CASSKGSSETQYF. DNA for the CDR3: TGTGCCAGTAGTAAGGGGTCTAGTGAGACCCAGTACTTC.

The chain is built from TRBV19 and TRBJ1-5; D is perhaps TRBD1 (6 bases). CDR3 length: 16 residues. CDR1 and CDR2 from the germline V gene are LNHDA and SQIVND (reference sequence). The V and J ends lost 3 bases and 6 bases respectively, with 18 bases between them. The CDR3 DNA reads as TGTGCCAGTAGTATGGGACCAGGGGCCCCCAGTCAGCCCCAGCATTTT. This gives the protein CASSMGPGAPSQPQHF. Full variable domain (remainder filled in from reference TRBV19 and TRBJ1-5): DGGITQSPKYLFRKEGQNVTLSCEQNLNHDAMYWYRQDPGQGLRLIYYSQIVNDFQKGDIAEGYSVSREKKESFPLTVTSAQKNPTAFYLCASSMGPGAPSQPQHFGDGTRLSIL.

The chain recombines TRBV3-1 (or the pseudogene TRBV3-2) with TRBJ2-6, with D possibly TRBD1 on 6 matching bases. CDR1 and CDR2 from the germline V gene are LGHDT and YNNKEL (reference sequence). Trimming cost V 2 bases and J 11 bases, with 19 bases left between them. This CDR3 has 16 residues. CDR3 protein: CASSQLESTGSDVLTF. The CDR3 nucleotides read TGTGCCAGCAGCCAACTGGAATCTACAGGGTCCGACGTCCTGACTTTC.

The rearrangement joins TRBV19 to TRBJ1-1; D is unresolved. Germline lookup yields CDR1 LNHDA and CDR2 SQIVND (reference sequence). Trimming took off 3 bases at V and 3 bases at J, with 8 bases between the two ends. CDR3 length equals 13 residues. CDR3 residues: CASSMRGYTEAFF. CDR3 in DNA: TGTGCCAGTAGTATGCGAGGGTACACTGAAGCTTTCTTT.

The gene calls are TRBV12-3 or TRBV12-4 and TRBJ1-1, with D possibly being TRBD1 (5 bases). This CDR3 is built from 13 residues. V was clipped by 8 bases and J by 5 bases, with 15 bases between them. CDR3 nucleotide sequence: TGTGCCAGCTGTCGTGGGGCAGGGACTGAAGCTTTCTTT. It translates to CASCRGAGTEAFF.

The chain is built from TRBV29-1 and TRBJ1-4; TRBD1 matches at 12 bases. Germline loops: CDR1 SQVTM, CDR2 ANQGSEA. Trimming at V came to 6 bases and at J to 7 bases, leaving 6 bases not matched to a gene. This CDR3 is built from 14 residues. CDR3 nucleotides: TGCAGCGTCCGGGACAGGGGGCGAGGTGAAAAACTGTTTTTT. It codes for CSVRDRGRGEKLFF. Using reference TRBV29-1 and TRBJ1-4 for the parts outside the CDR3, the full variable domain is SAVISQKPSRDICQRGTSLTIQCQVDSQVTMMFWYRQQPGQSLTLIATANQGSEATYESGFVIDKFPISRPNLTFSTLTVSNMSPEDSSIYLCSVRDRGRGEKLFFGSGTQLSVL.

The chain joins TRBV9 to TRBJ2-2; D perhaps matches TRBD2 (6 bases). Trimming cost V 0 bases and J 2 bases, with 8 bases left between them. The germline CDR1 and CDR2 sequences are SGDLS and YYNGEE. The CDR3 sequence is 15 residues long. The CDR3, as DNA: TGTGCCAGCAGCGTAGTGGCGGGAAACACCGGGGAGCTGTTTTTT. Protein sequence: CASSVVAGNTGELFF.

V gene TRBV5-1 combines with J gene TRBJ1-4, with D uncertain. The CDR3 is 14 residues long. Germline V CDR1 and CDR2: SGHRS, YFSETQ. V gave up 0 bases and J gave up 8 bases, with 11 bases separating them. CDR3 bases: TGCGCCAGCAGCTTGGGACACGCAAGCGAAAAACTGTTTTTT. Amino acids: CASSLGHASEKLFF.

This chain uses TRBV5-1 with TRBJ2-4; D gene ambiguous. In germline, CDR1 is SGHRS, CDR2 YFSETQ. Between the trimmed V and J ends, which lost 0 bases and 5 bases, there was a span of 12 bases. The CDR3 totals 15 residues. The CDR3 loop is CASSLDSWAENIQYF. CDR3 coding DNA: TGCGCCAGCAGCTTGGACTCCTGGGCCGAAAACATTCAGTACTTC.

This clone was seen only a few times. The chain carries TRBV19 and TRBJ1-5, with 9 positions matching TRBD1. The V gene end was trimmed by 5 bases and the J gene end by 6 bases; junction bases not matched to a gene: 11. This CDR3 spans 16 amino acids. CDR1 is LNHDA and CDR2 is SQIVND in the germline V gene (reference sequence). CDR3 in amino acids: CASSLRLRDRVQPQHF. As DNA, the CDR3 is TGTGCCAGTAGTCTAAGGCTCCGGGACAGGGTTCAGCCCCAGCATTTT.

The chain carries TRBV18 and TRBJ1-3; 10 nucleotides agree with TRBD1. The V gene's germline CDR1 is KGHSH and CDR2 LQKENI. This CDR3 is built from 15 residues. The J segment lost 5 bases and the V segment lost 3 bases, leaving 4 bases of the junction unmatched. The CDR3 DNA follows: TGTGCCAGCTCACCCGGGACAGGGGTACGAAACACCATATATTTT. The encoded protein is CASSPGTGVRNTIYF.

The genes are TRBV11-3 and TRBJ1-1; D possibly corresponds to TRBD1 (5 bases). The V gene's germline CDR1 is SGHNT and CDR2 YENEEA. The CDR3 runs to 15 residues. V gave up 5 bases and J gave up 1 base, with 14 bases separating them. This chain's CDR3 is CASSLGGGSNTEAFF. The CDR3 nucleotides read TGTGCCAGCAGCCTTGGGGGGGGTTCGAACACTGAAGCTTTCTTT.

In this sample, this clone turned up a few times. This chain uses TRBV15 with TRBJ2-1; 12 bases map to TRBD1. Germline V lookup: CDR1 LNHNV, CDR2 YYDKDF (reference sequence). CDR3 size: 17 residues. Losses at the gene ends were 4 bases for V and 4 bases for J; bases not matched to a gene: 8. This chain's CDR3 is CATSTNPGQGAYNEQFF. CDR3 DNA: TGTGCCACCAGCACCAACCCGGGACAGGGGGCTTACAATGAGCAGTTCTTC.

This rearrangement joins TRBV7-2 to TRBJ1-4; TRBD1 might be the D (5 bases). Germline CDR1 and CDR2: SGHTA and FQGNSA. Trimming stripped 1 base from V and 6 bases from J, with 6 bases between. The CDR3 contains 13 residues. DNA of the CDR3: TGTGCCAGCAGCTTAGGACAGTATGAAAAACTGTTTTTT. Translated, it gives CASSLGQYEKLFF.

The chain couples TRBV5-1 to TRBJ2-7, with 7 nucleotides matching TRBD2. Germline-derived CDR1 and CDR2 are SGHRS and YFSETQ. After removal of 5 bases from V and 5 bases from J, the junction contained 7 bases not matched to a gene. The CDR3 runs to 13 residues. CDR3 DNA sequence: TGCGCCAGCAGGAGGCGGGAGTCGGACGAGCAGTACTTC. Translated, it gives CASRRRESDEQYF.

The chain has TRBV7-2 and TRBJ1-5, with D possibly TRBD1 on 6 matching bases. Looked up from germline, CDR1 is SGHTA and CDR2 is FQGNSA. Trimming took off 4 bases at V and 1 base at J, with 17 bases between the two ends. CDR3 length: 17 amino acids. CDR3 DNA sequence: TGTGCCAGCAGCTGGGGGACAAAGCGGTTGAGCAATCAGCCCCAGCATTTT. It translates to CASSWGTKRLSNQPQHF. The whole variable domain, filled in from reference TRBV7-2 and TRBJ1-5, reads GAGVSQSPSNKVTEKGKDVELRCDPISGHTALYWYRQSLGQGLEFLIYFQGNSAPDKSGLPSDRFSAERTGGSVSTLTIQRTQQEDSAVYLCASSWGTKRLSNQPQHFGDGTRLSIL.

Only a few counts were recorded for this clone. The chain has TRBV6-4 and TRBJ2-7; D is possibly TRBD1 (7 bases). The V end was cut by 2 bases, the J end by 3 bases, with 23 bases between. The CDR3 is 18 amino acids. Germline-derived CDR1 and CDR2 are MRHNA and SNTAGT. The CDR3 DNA is TGTGCCAGCAGTGACCCCAGGGGGGCGGTACAGGGCCACTACGAGCAGTACTTC. Translated: CASSDPRGAVQGHYEQYF.

This clone has only a few counts. The chain uses TRBV3-1 (or the pseudogene TRBV3-2) and TRBJ1-5; perhaps TRBD1 as D (6 bases). Germline values: CDR1 LGHDT, CDR2 YNNKEL (reference sequence). V was trimmed by 4 bases and J by 0 bases, leaving 10 bases between them. The CDR3 is 15 residues long. The CDR3 is CASSPRGFSNQPQHF. Here the CDR3 DNA reads TGTGCCAGCAGCCCCAGGGGTTTTAGCAATCAGCCCCAGCATTTT.

The CDR3 region is CASSQDRTGATIEQYF. The DNA for the CDR3 is TGCGCCAGCAGCCAAGATCGAACAGGAGCTACGATCGAGCAGTACTTC. The chain carries TRBV4-1 and TRBJ2-7, with a tentative D call TRBD1 (5 bases). The CDR3 loop spans 16 amino acids. Germline lookup yields CDR1 MGHRA and CDR2 YSYEKL. V was shortened by 0 bases and J by 6 bases, with 18 bases between the two germline ends.